This TCR beta chain was captured by sequencing in a study of T cell repertoires in Merkel cell carcinoma (dated 2019 in TCRdb). Context from the whole study: Patients who had received intralesional immunotherapy or systemic immune checkpoint blockade ahead of the biopsy were left out. MCPyV-specific clonotypes were initially defined through tetramer sorting, cloning and paired TCR sequencing of expanded tumor-infiltrating lymphocytes. To be included, a subject needed both a diagnosis of MCPyV-positive Merkel cell carcinoma and tumor-infiltrating lymphocytes that had been successfully expanded in vitro. Overall study results and their limits: The study did not examine normal tissue biopsies.

A word on this clone: Its antigen remains unidentified. There are no base qualities to consult, and no much larger clone falls within one base.

TRB CDR3 sequencing and data processing of tumor genomic DNA were performed with the immunoSEQ assay. TCRdb retrieved this table from immuneACCESS and kept in-frame rearrangements only. Not all clones are present; in checked studies, unresolved V genes account for under half, and no reason is known for the remainder. Recorded for this sample are more than 12,000 clones; under 85% of them occurred a single time. The top ten clonotypes cover about 15% of the sample. Deletion took 8 bases off V and 8 bases off J, with a span of 15 bases between the germline ends. Taken from the germline V gene, the CDR1 and CDR2 loops are MNHEY and SVGAGI. From the cysteine through the phenylalanine, the CDR3 covers 12 amino acids. Only the CDR3 DNA stays, 36 bases, in frame from base 1. Every study subject tested positive for serum antibodies to T-antigen and had biopsy-confirmed Merkel cell carcinoma that was MCPyV-positive. About 6 adjacent 10-micron frozen tumor sections were used for genomic DNA extraction without cell sorting or culture. Roughly 5 x 5 x 5 mm of tumor biopsy tissue was frozen in optimal cutting temperature compound. In the frozen biopsy, scout sections stained with hematoxylin and eosin confirmed abundant Merkel cell carcinoma and infiltrating cells.

Material: tumor tissue. Recombination connected TRBV6-5 to TRBJ1-2; confidence is insufficient to name the D gene. The clonotype originates from an adult with Merkel cell carcinoma. The DNA is as follows: TGTGCCAGCTATCCACCTCATGGGGGCTACACCTTC. Its translation reads: CASYPPHGGYTF.